Listed here is a single T cell receptor (beta chain). In its sample, this clonotype was seen a few times. What this receptor recognizes is not known. Per-base quality was not reported, and no clone a single base away is much larger than it. The roughly 39 donors, aged about 6 to 100 years, were systemically healthy Caucasian individuals from Russia. Approximately 10 milliliters of peripheral blood were collected from each donor into EDTA-treated Vacutainer tubes. Ficoll-Paque density-gradient centrifugation was used to isolate PBMCs, with at least 7 million per sample. Trizol reagent was used to extract total RNA from the PBMCs, yielding at least 5 micrograms per sample. Naive CD45RAhigh/CD27high T cell percentages were measured by flow cytometry on a PBMC aliquot from every donor. This specimen belongs to a study of blood T cells in healthy people across ages (dated by TCRdb to 2013 to 2016). The study in broad terms: In model experiments, template switching captured about one uniquely barcoded TCR beta cDNA molecule for every two T cells. Using the same blood draw, the study looked at two additional independent replicas of 1 million unique cDNA reads for two donors, one aged 18 to 29 and the other aged 80 or older. To track age-related changes in TCR beta repertoire diversity, the study relied on deep sequencing normalized with unique cDNA molecular identifiers. Four age groups were formed from the donors: young (average about 16 years), middle-aged (approximately 40), aged (more than 55) and long-lived (about 75).

Points the paper makes about the study in general: Because profiling used bulk unsorted PBMCs, naive and antigen-experienced compartments could not be compared conclusively. Because donor CMV infection status was unknown, age-related changes in expanded clonotypes were potentially confounded. Estimates of total diversity based on one million sequenced T cells were regarded as lower bounds and as underestimates. The long-lived group showed more naive CD4+ T cells, fewer expanded clones and increased TCR diversity than the aged group, suggesting age selection. As age increased, observed TCR beta diversity per million T cells dropped in a roughly linear way, and a significant reduction was already evident by age 40. Observed TCR beta diversity correlated strongly with the percentage of naive T cells measured by flow cytometry.

Receptor amplification or capture employed 5' RACE. The instrument given in TCRdb is Illumina HiSeq 2500. A second about 7 to 11 cycle PCR used a sample-barcoded 5' primer and a J-beta primer mix. A unique molecular identifier was introduced onto each TCR beta cDNA molecule by a template-switch 5' adaptor carrying 12 random nucleotides. Each sample yielded at least 3 million CDR3-containing paired-end reads. All of the RNA was converted into first-strand cDNA using the Mint cDNA synthesis kit, with a TRBC-specific oligonucleotide serving as the primer. Following uracil-DNA glycosylase treatment, all cDNA underwent a first 18-cycle PCR with the universal primers M1SS and BC2_uni_R. The study's processing was this. Normalization of each sample was performed by random selection of 1 million high-quality reads, each carrying a distinct molecular identifier. Instead of being binned into consensus sequences, reads with shared molecular identifiers were discarded. MiTCR, run with a Q25 quality threshold and the strictest error-elimination algorithm, handled CDR3 identification, clonotype clustering and error correction. A nonparametric unseen species model using Euler transformation provided a lower-bound estimate of total TCR beta diversity. The public reads were quality trimmed at Q25 with fastp and then assembled into clones with MiXCR by TCRdb, keeping productive beta chains. Each entry is one CDR3 protein sequence, shown with its most common DNA and genes. The V and J calls were determined by TCRdb, not by the authors. The sample profile shows more than 1,000,000 distinct CDR3 sequences; 20% to 25% of them were found once. The ten largest account for less than 0.75% of the sample.

The V and J ends are trimmed by 0 bases and 7 bases, leaving 19 bases between them. CDR1 and CDR2, per the germline V gene, are SGHRS and YFSETQ. The CDR3 covers 16 residues, taking in both the cysteine and the phenylalanine. Left in the record is the CDR3 DNA by itself, 48 bases read in frame from the first base. These data also featured in a second study, about T cells of mothers and their children. As the second study states: Donors were nine systemically healthy Caucasian individuals: three mothers and their six children. cDNA synthesis used all of the extracted RNA, with roughly 1.5 ug of RNA in each 15 ul reaction. In the second PCR, the M1S primer added sample barcodes and 2-4 random nucleotides. Each mother yielded over 9.5 million TCR beta CDR3 reads and each child roughly 2.9 million reads. Thymic selection similarly shapes TCR recombination output in related and unrelated pairs, with minor effect from inherited differences. Related mother-child pairs always showed normalized repertoire overlap that was slightly higher than in unrelated mother-child pairs, though the difference was never significant. Persistent microchimeric T cell clones were not detected, at a sensitivity of around 95 clones per million clonotypes. In the study, deep NGS was used to compare the TCR beta repertoires of mothers and children, and features distinguishing related mother-child pairs from unrelated individuals were sought. On average, the children were approximately 11 +/- 4 years old, while the mothers were approximately 40 +/- 4 years old. After adapter ligation with NEBNext reagents, the libraries were sequenced on Illumina HiSeq 2000 with 100+100 nt paired-end reads. To avoid cross-contamination, the mother libraries and the child libraries were prepared a month apart and sequenced in separate runs. Between 500,000 and 2,000,000 distinct TCR beta clonotypes were identified per donor. Naive TCR beta clonotypes were estimated from low-frequency clonotypes matched to each donor's FACS-determined naive share, without sorting.

This receptor was identified in a girl aged 2-10 years in good health. Sequencing was performed on blood. The rearranged chain carries TRBV5-1 and TRBJ1-2; the D region possibly corresponds to TRBD1 (5 bases align). The nucleotide sequence is given as TGCGCCAGCAGCTTGGGAGGGACCGATCCTGGAGGTGGCTACACCTTC. This yields the protein CASSLGGTDPGGGYTF.